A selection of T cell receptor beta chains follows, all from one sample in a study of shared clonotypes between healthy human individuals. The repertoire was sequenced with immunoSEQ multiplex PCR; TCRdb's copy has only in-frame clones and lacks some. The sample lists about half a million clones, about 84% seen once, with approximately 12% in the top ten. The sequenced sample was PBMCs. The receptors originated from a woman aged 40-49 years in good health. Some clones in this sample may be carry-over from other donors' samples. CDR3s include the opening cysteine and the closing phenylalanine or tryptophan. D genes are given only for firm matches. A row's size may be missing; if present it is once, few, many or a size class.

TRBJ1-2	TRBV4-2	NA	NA	CASSQEISRGGADYGYTF	TGTGCCAGCAGCCAAGAGATAAGTAGGGGGGGCGCGGACTATGGCTACACCTTC
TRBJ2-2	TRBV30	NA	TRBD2	CAWSSGRGPGELFF	TGTGCCTGGTCAAGCGGGAGAGGTCCCGGGGAGCTGTTTTTT
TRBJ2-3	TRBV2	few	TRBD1	CASSGTGGADTQYF	TGTGCCAGCAGCGGGACAGGGGGGGCAGATACGCAGTATTTT
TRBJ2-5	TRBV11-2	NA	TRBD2	CASRLAGKETQYF	TGTGCCAGCAGACTAGCGGGGAAAGAGACCCAGTACTTC
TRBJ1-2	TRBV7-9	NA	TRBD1	CASSLNRDRASYTF	TGTGCCAGCAGCCTCAACCGGGACAGGGCTAGCTACACCTTC
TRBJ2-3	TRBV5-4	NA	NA	CASSLAIANTQYF	TGTGCCAGCAGCTTGGCCATCGCAAATACGCAGTATTTT
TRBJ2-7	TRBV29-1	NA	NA	CSVEWFGRGDVEQYF	TGCAGCGTTGAATGGTTCGGCAGGGGGGACGTCGAGCAGTACTTC
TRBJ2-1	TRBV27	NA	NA	CASSLSLQGWNEQFF	TGTGCCAGCAGTTTATCGCTCCAGGGTTGGAATGAGCAGTTCTTC
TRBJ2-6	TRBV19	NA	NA	CASSSQGRSGANVLTF	TGTGCCAGTAGTAGTCAGGGGAGATCAGGGGCCAACGTCCTGACTTTC
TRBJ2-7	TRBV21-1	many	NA	CASSKSQTSGSYEQYF	TGTGCCAGCAGCAAAAGTCAGACTAGCGGGAGTTACGAGCAGTACTTC
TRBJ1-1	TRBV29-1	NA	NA	CSVGTNTEAFF	TGCAGCGTTGGGACGAACACTGAAGCTTTCTTT
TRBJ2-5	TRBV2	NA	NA	CASSEYREETQYF	TGTGCCAGCAGTGAATACAGGGAGGAGACCCAGTACTTC
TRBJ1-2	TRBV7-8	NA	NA	CASSPGPNYGYTF	TGTGCCAGCAGCCCGGGACCGAACTATGGCTACACCTTC
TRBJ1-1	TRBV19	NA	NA	CASSIVPGREVFF	TGTGCCAGTAGTATAGTTCCGGGTCGGGAGGTATTCTTT
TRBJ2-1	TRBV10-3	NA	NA	CAISDSVTGYNEQFF	TGTGCCATCAGTGATTCTGTGACAGGCTACAATGAGCAGTTCTTC
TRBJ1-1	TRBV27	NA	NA	CASSLIGLSTTEAFF	TGTGCCAGCAGTTTAATCGGCCTTAGTACGACTGAAGCTTTCTTT
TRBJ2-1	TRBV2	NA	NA	CASKSKTLDLTGEQFF	TGTGCCAGCAAATCCAAGACCCTAGACCTCACCGGTGAGCAGTTCTTC
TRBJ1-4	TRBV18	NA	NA	CASSPGVVEKLFF	TGTGCCAGCTCACCAGGGGTCGTTGAAAAACTGTTTTTT
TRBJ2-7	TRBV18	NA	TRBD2	CASSLGLAGGPGHLYEQYF	TGTGCCAGCTCACTGGGACTAGCGGGAGGGCCTGGGCACCTTTACGAGCAGTACTTC
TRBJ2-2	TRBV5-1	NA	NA	CASSPGLSNTGELFF	TGCGCCAGCAGCCCTGGACTGTCGAACACCGGGGAGCTGTTTTTT
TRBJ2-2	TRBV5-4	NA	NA	CASSSLTGENTGELFF	TGTGCCAGCAGCTCCCTAACGGGGGAGAACACCGGGGAGCTGTTTTTT
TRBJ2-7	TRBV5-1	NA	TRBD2	CASSLASLAGGYEQYF	TGCGCCAGCAGCTTGGCTTCACTAGCGGGAGGATACGAGCAGTACTTC
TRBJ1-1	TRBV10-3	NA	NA	CAISLGGPNTEAFF	TGTGCCATCAGCCTAGGGGGACCGAACACTGAAGCTTTCTTT